The following is a T cell receptor beta chain sequence with its context. The antigen is unknown. This sample was taken from a study of pediatric ulcerative colitis. V lost 1 base to trimming and J lost 7 bases, with 18 bases between them. CDR3 size: 16 residues. Per germline, CDR1 SGHDT and CDR2 YYEEEE. Sequencing was at survey level. The table came from immunoSEQ multiplex PCR; TCRdb's copy has only in-frame clones and leaves some out. Here the sample spans tens of thousands of clones, about 81% being singletons. Rectal tissue came from one to two pinch biopsies taken at colonoscopy. Study findings and constraints: Compared with controls, ulcerative colitis showed greater blood-rectum clone sharing. Two rectal CDR3 clonotypes occurred in all ulcerative colitis patients.

This clonotype was sampled from a boy younger than 18 with severe ulcerative colitis. The sequenced material came from gut tissue. The chain links TRBV5-6 to TRBJ2-1, with D perhaps TRBD2 (7 bases). This CDR3 reads CASSLIGGPSDNEQFF. The CDR3 nucleotides read TGTGCCAGCAGCTTGATCGGGGGGCCATCCGATAATGAGCAGTTCTTC.